The clone carrying this TCR beta chain was picked up a small number of times. What it recognizes is unknown. Samples each yielded at least 6 micrograms of total RNA. This sample was included in a study of blood T cells in healthy people across ages. Broader study findings: It was found that TCR beta diversity correlated strongly with the percentage of naive T cells.

It was with a sample-barcoded 5' primer and a J-beta primer mix that a second PCR of roughly 7 to 12 cycles was run. Through a template-switch adaptor with 12 random nucleotides, each cDNA molecule received a tag. Each CDR3 protein is one row after TCRdb ran MiXCR on the 5' RACE reads. The sample holds about 1.5 million distinct CDR3 sequences, 42% seen once. The sequence derives from a woman aged 18-29 years in good health. Sequencing used blood.

For the CDR3, the DNA is TGTGCCAGCAGTGAATCAGCGACCCTCTATGGCTACACCTTC. Translating it yields CASSESATLYGYTF. The chain has TRBV25-1 and TRBJ1-2; no clear D gene. The V end was cut by 1 base, the J end by 4 bases, with 10 bases between. The CDR3 has 14 amino acids. The germline CDR1 and CDR2 sequences are MGHDK and SYGVNS.